The 17 T cell receptor beta chains below all came from one sample that was sequenced in a study of Graves' ophthalmopathy and Graves' hyperthyroidism. Amplification from RNA transcripts yielded the TCR beta CDR3 regions. Amplification began with first-round RT-PCR using HTBI primers, then second-round multiplex PCR was performed. TCRdb fed the multiplex PCR reads into MiXCR, producing one record per CDR3 protein. The sample contains 1 million to 1.3 million distinct CDR3 sequences, about 40% of which appear only once. What was sequenced was peripheral blood or thyroid tissue (not recorded which). These receptors came from an adult man with Graves' hyperthyroidism.

In its sample, this clonotype was seen a few times. This sequence joins TRBV6-6 and TRBJ1-6; TRBD1 matches 7 bases. The germline gives CDR1 MNHNY, CDR2 SVGAGI (reference sequence). The CDR3 covers 18 residues. Losses at the gene ends were 6 bases for V and 7 bases for J; bases not matched to a gene: 18. The CDR3 loop reads CASRSLVGQTYQNSPLHF. DNA for the CDR3: TGTGCCAGCAGGTCTTTAGTGGGACAGACTTATCAAAATTCACCCCTCCACTTT.

This clonotype was seen at least ten times. This chain links TRBV24-1 with TRBJ1-5; the D is unclear. CDR3 length equals 14 residues. V was shortened by 3 bases and J by 6 bases, with 11 bases between the two germline ends. Looked up from germline, CDR1 is KGHDR and CDR2 is SFDVKD. CDR3 bases: TGTGCCACCAGTGATAATGTTTTCGGTCAGCCCCAGCATTTT. It is translated as CATSDNVFGQPQHF.

The chain recombines TRBV18 with TRBJ2-7, with D unresolved. The CDR3 has 13 amino acids. The germline V gene has CDR1 KGHSH and CDR2 LQKENI. V lost 8 bases, J lost 3 bases, and 14 bases lay in between. The CDR3 loop reads CASRVQDRYEQYF. In DNA form, the CDR3 reads TGTGCCAGCCGTGTTCAGGACCGCTACGAGCAGTACTTC. The entire variable domain, with the rest obtained from reference TRBV18 and TRBJ2-7, is as follows: NAGVMQNPRHLVRRRGQEARLRCSPMKGHSHVYWYRQLPEEGLKFMVYLQKENIIDESGMPKERFSAEFPKEGPSILRIQQVVRGDSAAYFCASRVQDRYEQYFGPGTRLTVT.

The chain recombines TRBV20-1 with TRBJ2-1; D is ambiguous. CDR3 length: 12 residues. Germline V gives CDR1 DFQATT, CDR2 SNEGSKA (reference sequence). V gave up 6 bases and J gave up 2 bases, with 8 bases separating them. CDR3 nucleotides: TGCAGTGCGTGGGGAACCTACAATGAGCAGTTCTTC. It yields the protein CSAWGTYNEQFF.

The chain links TRBV7-2 to TRBJ1-6; TRBD1 might be the D (5 bases). This CDR3 contains 18 residues. V lost 1 base to trimming and J lost 3 bases, with 16 bases between them. The germline V gene encodes CDR1 SGHTA and CDR2 FQGNSA. The CDR3 nucleotides are TGTGCCAGCAGCTTAGATCATGGAGGGGAGAGCTATAATTCACCCCTCCACTTT. This sequence encodes CASSLDHGGESYNSPLHF.

The V and J genes are TRBV7-8 and TRBJ2-5; 11 bases align to TRBD1. This CDR3 is built from 16 residues. The germline CDR1 and CDR2 sequences are SGHVS and FQNEAQ. J was trimmed by 2 bases and V by 6 bases; bases with no gene match: 8. The CDR3 reads CASRSGTGGRQETQYF. CDR3 sequence (DNA): TGTGCCAGCAGGTCTGGGACAGGGGGTCGACAAGAGACCCAGTACTTC. Complete variable domain (other parts from reference TRBV7-8 and TRBJ2-5): GAGVSQSPRYKVAKRGQDVALRCDPISGHVSLFWYQQALGQGPEFLTYFQNEAQLDKSGLPSDRFFAERPEGSVSTLKIQRTQQEDSAVYLCASRSGTGGRQETQYFGPGTRLLVL.

This chain links TRBV5-6 with TRBJ1-2; tentatively, D is TRBD1 (5 bases). CDR3 size: 16 residues. From germline, CDR1 is SGHDT and CDR2 YYEEEE. Trimming removed 2 bases from V and 4 bases from J, with 18 bases in between. The DNA of the CDR3 is TGTGCCAGCAGCTTCGACAGCCAAGGGGCTCTCTATGGCTACACCTTC. Translated, it gives CASSFDSQGALYGYTF.

This clonotype was counted ten times or more. As DNA, the CDR3 is TGTGCCAGTAGCCCCGACGGAATCTACAATCAGCCCCAGCATTTT. It codes for CASSPDGIYNQPQHF. V gene TRBV19 combines with J gene TRBJ1-5; D unresolved. Germline V gene data show CDR1 as LNHDA and CDR2 as SQIVND (reference sequence). CDR3 size: 15 residues. V was cut by 6 bases and J by 3 bases, with 15 bases left in between.

This chain connects TRBV12-3 or TRBV12-4 to TRBJ1-1; tentative D call: TRBD1 (5 bases). Trimming took off 4 bases at V and 1 base at J, with 10 bases between the two ends. The CDR3 has 14 amino acids. CDR3 DNA: TGTGCCAGCAGTTCCTCGGACAAGAACACTGAAGCTTTCTTT. Protein product: CASSSSDKNTEAFF.

This clonotype has a count of ten or more. This chain joins TRBV10-3 and TRBJ1-3, with 8 bases aligning to TRBD1. CDR3 length: 14 amino acids. Germline CDR1 is ENHRY and CDR2 is SYGVKD. Germline trimming cut 6 bases from V and 2 bases from J; bases unmatched to any gene: 3. The CDR3 sequence: CAIRRTGTGNTIYF. The CDR3 nucleotides read TGTGCCATCAGACGGACAGGGACTGGAAACACCATATATTTT.

This clonotype appeared many times. This chain uses TRBV2 with TRBJ1-2; possibly TRBD1 for D (5 bases). V lost 8 bases to trimming and J lost 2 bases, with 9 bases between them. Per the germline V gene, CDR1 is SNHLY and CDR2 is FYNNEI. This CDR3 spans 12 amino acids. DNA of the CDR3: TGTGCCAGCCAGACAGAGAACTATGGCTACACCTTC. This translates into CASQTENYGYTF.

This clonotype was detected ten times or more. This chain connects TRBV7-7 to TRBJ2-5; 7 bases fit TRBD1. There are 14 residues in the CDR3. The germline V gene has CDR1 SSHAT and CDR2 FNYEAQ (reference sequence). Unmatched junction bases numbered 8, after V lost 5 bases and J lost 5 bases. Here the CDR3 DNA reads TGTGCCAGCAGCCCGGGACAGAACGCTGAGACCCAGTACTTC. Protein product: CASSPGQNAETQYF.

This clonotype came up a few times. The chain carries TRBV10-3 and TRBJ1-2, with 10 nucleotides matching TRBD1. CDR3 length: 15 residues. The trim removed 7 bases at V and 2 bases at J, leaving 7 bases unmatched. CDR1 and CDR2 (germline): ENHRY, SYGVKD. The CDR3 coding sequence is TGTGCCATCAACCGGGGGGACAGGGGAAACTATGGCTACACCTTC. Its translation: CAINRGDRGNYGYTF.

This clonotype was seen at least ten times. The V gene is TRBV27, the J gene TRBJ1-2, with D perhaps matching TRBD1 (6 bases). V was trimmed by 4 bases and J by 1 base, leaving 16 bases between them. Germline assignment: CDR1 MNHEY and CDR2 SMNVEV (reference sequence). The CDR3 spans 16 residues. CDR3 sequence (DNA): TGTGCCAGCAGTTGGTCAGGGGCCGCCGGTAACTATGGCTACACCTTC. Protein sequence: CASSWSGAAGNYGYTF.

The sample holds many counts of this clonotype. The chain links TRBV2 to TRBJ1-2; no definite D call. Trimming shortened V by 10 bases and J by 6 bases, and 21 bases separated the two germline ends. Germline V gene lookup returns CDR1 SNHLY and CDR2 FYNNEI. This CDR3 comprises 14 residues. CDR3 amino acids: CATEGKVTIHGYTF. The CDR3 DNA is TGTGCCACTGAGGGTAAAGTTACGATTCATGGCTACACCTTC. The full variable domain, in which reference TRBV2 and TRBJ1-2 provide the parts outside the CDR3, is EPEVTQTPSHQVTQMGQEVILRCVPISNHLYFYWYRQILGQKVEFLVSFYNNEISEKSEIFDDQFSVERPDGSNFTLKIRSTKLEDSAMYFCATEGKVTIHGYTFGSGTRLTVV.

The table lists this clonotype with many counts. CDR3 residues: CASSLTGSGNTIYF. For the CDR3, the DNA is TGTGCCAGCAGCTTAACGGGTTCTGGAAACACCATATATTTT. This chain connects TRBV11-2 to TRBJ1-3; unclear D gene. This CDR3 has 14 residues. V lost 2 bases and J 1 base, leaving 6 bases between the germline ends. The V gene's germline CDR1 is SGHAT and CDR2 FQNNGV.

The sample holds many counts of this clonotype. The J gene is TRBJ1-1, the V gene TRBV29-1; no clear D. Germline lookup yields CDR1 SQVTM and CDR2 ANQGSEA. The CDR3 is made up of 13 amino acids. V was shortened by 5 bases and J by 0 bases, with 10 bases between the two germline ends. Here the CDR3 DNA reads TGCAGCGTTCACGGCGGAATGAACACTGAAGCTTTCTTT. Translation gives CSVHGGMNTEAFF. The variable domain in full, completed from reference TRBV29-1 and TRBJ1-1, reads SAVISQKPSRDICQRGTSLTIQCQVDSQVTMMFWYRQQPGQSLTLIATANQGSEATYESGFVIDKFPISRPNLTFSTLTVSNMSPEDSSIYLCSVHGGMNTEAFFGQGTRLTVV.